The 15 T cell receptor beta chains listed next were all sequenced from one sample in a study of human T cells and chemical hapten exposure (dated by TCRdb to the early 2020s). In light of the paper, this sample's time point label describes: patch test 1, 2 weeks after DPC sensitization. Explained via the paper, the treatment or condition label denotes: therapeutic diphenylcyclopropenone sensitization with weekly scalp DPC. Libraries were prepared through RACE. TCRdb names NextSeq 500 as the instrument used. TCRdb reran the public reads through fastp at Q25 and MiXCR, keeping productive beta chains. Duplicate CDR3 protein sequences are folded into a single record with the most common DNA and genes. The sample table lists 150,000 to 200,000 distinct CDR3 sequences, roughly 15% of them with a count of one. The top ten hold about 1.7% of the sample. Sequenced here: whole blood, sampled in connection with sensitization to the hapten diphenylcyclopropenone (DPC). These receptors were taken from a woman aged 30 to 39 with alopecia areata. Some clones in this sample may be carry-over from other donors' samples.

This clonotype occurred many times. The rearrangement uses TRBV28 and TRBJ2-7; possibly TRBD1 for D (5 bases). Germline loops: CDR1 MDHEN, CDR2 SYDVKM. The V gene lost 5 bases and the J gene lost 4 bases, with 6 bases spanning the gap. The CDR3 runs 11 residues. CDR3 nucleotides: TGTGCCAGCAGTAGGGGATACGAGCAGTACTTC. Amino acid sequence: CASSRGYEQYF.

This clonotype has only a few counts. The rearrangement joins TRBV29-1 to TRBJ2-2; D is tentatively TRBD1 or TRBD2 (6 bases each). V lost 3 bases to trimming and J lost 7 bases, with 9 bases between them. Germline values: CDR1 SQVTM, CDR2 ANQGSEA. This CDR3 comprises 12 residues. CDR3 residues: CSVDRGGGELFF. DNA for the CDR3: TGCAGCGTTGACAGGGGAGGCGGGGAGCTGTTTTTT.

Worth noting for this clonotype: Germline is not matched at one junction end, which may reflect a read error. The J gene is TRBJ1-2, the V gene TRBV5-1; D might be TRBD1 (6 bases). The CDR3 has 15 residues. Germline CDR1 reads SGHRS; CDR2 reads YFSETQ. The CDR3 reads CASSGGQSTNYGHTF. CDR3 sequence (DNA): TGCGCCAGCAGCGGAGGACAGAGTACTAACTATGGCCACACCTTC.

This clonotype has more than one count but fewer than ten. Germline and junction disagree at one end, which may indicate a read error. V is TRBV7-7 and J is TRBJ2-6, with D possibly matching TRBD1 (5 bases). Germline values: CDR1 SSHAT, CDR2 FNYEAQ (reference sequence). This CDR3 region has 21 residues. CDR3 in amino acids: CASSLHPYRLNATSGANVLTF. CDR3 DNA sequence: TGTGCTAGCAGCTTACATCCATACAGGTTAAACGCCACATCTGGGGCCAACGTCCTGACTTTC.

This clonotype appeared a few times. This chain uses TRBV29-1 with TRBJ2-1; no reliable D call. CDR1 is SQVTM and CDR2 is ANQGSEA in the germline V gene. The V end was cut by 4 bases, the J end by 10 bases, with 11 bases between. The CDR3 contains 11 residues. CDR3 amino acids: CSVAASSEQFF. Written as DNA, the CDR3 is TGCAGCGTTGCGGCAAGCTCCGAGCAGTTCTTC.

V and J are TRBV5-1 and TRBJ2-1, with 8 bases aligning to TRBD1. V trimming: 1 base; J trimming: 6 bases; junction bases outside the gene matches: 9. The CDR3 runs 16 residues. The germline gives CDR1 SGHRS, CDR2 YFSETQ. As DNA, the CDR3 is TGCGCCAGCAGCTTGAACGGACAGGGAGCAGGCAATGAGCAGTTCTTC. Amino acids: CASSLNGQGAGNEQFF. Full variable domain (remainder filled in from reference TRBV5-1 and TRBJ2-1): KAGVTQTPRYLIKTRGQQVTLSCSPISGHRSVSWYQQTPGQGLQFLFEYFSETQRNKGNFPGRFSGRQFSNSRSEMNVSTLELGDSALYLCASSLNGQGAGNEQFFGPGTRLTVL.

The chain carries TRBV29-1 and TRBJ2-1; the D call may be TRBD1 or TRBD2 (6 bases each). Germline CDR1 reads SQVTM; CDR2 reads ANQGSEA. CDR3 length equals 14 residues. Trimming took 1 base from V and 8 from J, leaving 15 bases between them. CDR3 sequence (DNA): TGCAGCGTTGAAGGTGGAGGGGGGATCGATGAGCAGTTCTTC. It specifies CSVEGGGGIDEQFF.

In this sample, this clonotype turned up a few times. The chain is built from TRBV28 and TRBJ1-1; no definite D call. The germline V gene encodes CDR1 MDHEN and CDR2 SYDVKM. Trimming cost V 10 bases and J 8 bases, with 11 bases left between them. This CDR3 has 10 amino acids. CDR3 in amino acids: CATGSREAFF. In DNA, the CDR3 is TGTGCCACCGGAAGCCGGGAAGCTTTCTTT.

The genes are TRBV18 and TRBJ2-1; a weak D match, TRBD2 (5 bases). Germline CDR1 is KGHSH and CDR2 is LQKENI. V was clipped by 0 bases and J by 10 bases, with 22 bases between them. The length of the CDR3 is 17 residues. The CDR3 DNA is TGTGCCAGCTCACCACCATCGGGAACCCTCTCCACAATGGAGCAGTTCTTC. It yields the protein CASSPPSGTLSTMEQFF.

For the CDR3, the DNA is TGTGCCTGGAGACTACAGGGACCCGGAATCACTGAAGCTTTCTTT. Protein product: CAWRLQGPGITEAFF. The chain is built from TRBV30 and TRBJ1-1; TRBD1 is a possible D gene (6 bases). This CDR3 is 15 amino acids long. Per germline, CDR1 GTSNPN and CDR2 SVGIG (reference sequence). V shed 3 bases and J shed 4 bases, with 18 bases lying between them.

The genes are TRBV3-1 and TRBJ2-7; D not certain. The V gene lost 1 base and the J gene lost 3 bases, with 7 bases spanning the gap. Germline V gene lookup returns CDR1 LGHDT and CDR2 YNNKEL (reference sequence). The length of the CDR3 is 13 residues. The CDR3, as DNA: TGTGCCAGCAGCCAAGCCACGGGCTACGAGCAGTACTTC. Translation: CASSQATGYEQYF.

In this sample, this clonotype turned up a few times. The chain joins TRBV4-3 to TRBJ2-7; 9 bases match TRBD1. This CDR3 is built from 15 residues. The V and J ends lost 0 bases and 4 bases, in that order; junction bases with no gene match: 4. Germline V gene sequence: CDR1 LGHNA, CDR2 YSLEER. The CDR3 region is CASSQDRGQGYEQYF. In DNA form, the CDR3 reads TGCGCCAGCAGCCAAGATCGGGGACAGGGTTACGAGCAGTACTTC.

There are a few counts of this clonotype. The chain joins TRBV27 to TRBJ2-7, with TRBD2 identical over 11 bases. Germline V CDR1 and CDR2: MNHEY, SMNVEV (reference sequence). There are 17 residues in the CDR3. J gave up 1 base and V 2 bases, and 7 bases lay outside the gene matches. The CDR3: CASSLRSSGRLSYEQYF. CDR3 DNA: TGTGCCAGCAGTTTAAGATCTAGCGGGAGGCTTTCCTACGAGCAGTACTTC.

The sample holds many counts of this clonotype. One end of the junction does not line up with germline, which may come from a read error. The CDR3 protein is CASSLGSYNEQFF. In DNA, the CDR3 is TGTGCCAGCTCACTTGGTTCCTACAATGAGCAGTTCTTC. The chain employs TRBV5-1 and TRBJ2-1; D unresolved. CDR1 is SGHRS and CDR2 is YFSETQ in the germline V gene. The CDR3 is made up of 13 amino acids.

This clonotype was picked up a small number of times. V gene TRBV7-2 combines with J gene TRBJ2-2, with 9 positions matching TRBD2. Looked up from germline, CDR1 is SGHTA and CDR2 is FQGNSA. Trimming removed 5 bases from V and 2 bases from J; junction bases left unmatched: 12. The CDR3 is made up of 18 amino acids. The CDR3 protein is CASSLTAPSGDNTGELFF. CDR3 sequence (DNA): TGTGCCAGCAGCCTCACGGCTCCTAGCGGGGATAACACCGGGGAGCTGTTTTTT.